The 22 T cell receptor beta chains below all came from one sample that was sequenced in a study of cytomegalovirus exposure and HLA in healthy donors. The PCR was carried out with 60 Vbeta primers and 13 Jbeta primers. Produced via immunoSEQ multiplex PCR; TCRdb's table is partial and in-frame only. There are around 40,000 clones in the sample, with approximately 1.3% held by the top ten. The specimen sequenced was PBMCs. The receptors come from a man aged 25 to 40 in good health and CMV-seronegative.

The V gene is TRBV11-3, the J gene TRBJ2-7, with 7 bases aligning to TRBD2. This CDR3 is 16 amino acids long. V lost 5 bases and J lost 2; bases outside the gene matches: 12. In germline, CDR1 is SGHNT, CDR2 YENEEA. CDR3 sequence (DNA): TGTGCCAGCAGCCCAGGAGGTCTAGCGGAGACCTACGAGCAGTACTTC. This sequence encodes CASSPGGLAETYEQYF.

CDR3 sequence (DNA): TGTGCCAGCAGCCCGGTTGGCCAAGAGACCCAGTACTTC. Translated: CASSPVGQETQYF. This chain connects TRBV4-2 to TRBJ2-5; D remains unclear. Germline V gene data show CDR1 as LGHNA and CDR2 as YNFKEQ. The CDR3 loop spans 13 amino acids. V was pared by 4 bases and J by 1 base, with 7 bases between.

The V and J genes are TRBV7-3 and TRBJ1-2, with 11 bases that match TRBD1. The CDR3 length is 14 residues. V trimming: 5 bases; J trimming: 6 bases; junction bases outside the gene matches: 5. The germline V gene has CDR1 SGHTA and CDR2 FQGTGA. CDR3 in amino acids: CASSGQGALDGYTF. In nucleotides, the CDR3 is TGTGCCAGCAGCGGACAGGGGGCGTTGGATGGCTACACCTTC.

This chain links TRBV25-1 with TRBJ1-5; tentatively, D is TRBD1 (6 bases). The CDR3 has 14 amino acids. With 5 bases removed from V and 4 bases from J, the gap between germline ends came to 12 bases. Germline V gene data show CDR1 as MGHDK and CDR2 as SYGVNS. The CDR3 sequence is CASSIRGSNQPQHF. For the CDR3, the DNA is TGTGCCAGCAGTATCAGGGGCTCGAATCAGCCCCAGCATTTT.

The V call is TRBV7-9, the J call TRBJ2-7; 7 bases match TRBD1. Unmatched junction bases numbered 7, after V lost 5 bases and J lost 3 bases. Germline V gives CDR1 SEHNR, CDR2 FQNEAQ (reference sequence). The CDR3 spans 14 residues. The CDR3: CASSPTGWDYEQYF. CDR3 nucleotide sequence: TGTGCCAGCAGCCCGACAGGGTGGGACTACGAGCAGTACTTC.

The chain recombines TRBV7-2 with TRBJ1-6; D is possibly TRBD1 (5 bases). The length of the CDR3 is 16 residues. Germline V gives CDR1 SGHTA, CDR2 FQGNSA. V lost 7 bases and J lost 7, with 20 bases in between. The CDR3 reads CASTRSWAGSNSPLHF. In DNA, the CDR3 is TGTGCCAGCACCCGAAGTTGGGCAGGGTCGAATTCACCCCTCCACTTT.

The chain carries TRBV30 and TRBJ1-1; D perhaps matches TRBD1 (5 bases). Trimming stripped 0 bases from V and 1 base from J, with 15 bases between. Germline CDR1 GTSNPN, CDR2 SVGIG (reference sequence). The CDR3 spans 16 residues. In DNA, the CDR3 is TGTGCCTGGAGTGTTTGGGGGGACCCTAGGAACACTGAAGCTTTCTTT. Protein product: CAWSVWGDPRNTEAFF.

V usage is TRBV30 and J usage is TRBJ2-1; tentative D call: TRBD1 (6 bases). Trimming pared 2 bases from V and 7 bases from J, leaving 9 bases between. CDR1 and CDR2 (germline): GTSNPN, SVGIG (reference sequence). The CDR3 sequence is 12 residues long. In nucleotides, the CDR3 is TGTGCCTGGAGTCAGAGGGGGAATGAGCAGTTCTTC. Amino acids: CAWSQRGNEQFF.

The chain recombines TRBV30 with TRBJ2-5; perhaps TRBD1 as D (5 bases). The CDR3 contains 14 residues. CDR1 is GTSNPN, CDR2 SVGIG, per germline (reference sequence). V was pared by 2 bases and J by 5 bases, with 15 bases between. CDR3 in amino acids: CAWSIGAVLETQYF. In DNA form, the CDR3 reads TGTGCCTGGAGTATAGGGGCCGTTCTGGAGACCCAGTACTTC.

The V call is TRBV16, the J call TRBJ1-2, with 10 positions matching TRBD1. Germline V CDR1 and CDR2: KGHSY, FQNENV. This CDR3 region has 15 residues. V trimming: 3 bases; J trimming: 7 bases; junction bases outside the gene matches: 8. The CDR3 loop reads CASSHRTGGITGYTF. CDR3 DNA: TGTGCCAGCAGCCATCGGACAGGGGGAATTACTGGCTACACCTTC. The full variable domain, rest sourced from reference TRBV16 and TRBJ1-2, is GEEVAQTPKHLVRGEGQKAKLYCAPIKGHSYVFWYQQVLKNEFKFLISFQNENVFDETGMPKERFSAKCLPNSPCSLEIQATKLEDSAVYFCASSHRTGGITGYTFGSGTRLTVV.

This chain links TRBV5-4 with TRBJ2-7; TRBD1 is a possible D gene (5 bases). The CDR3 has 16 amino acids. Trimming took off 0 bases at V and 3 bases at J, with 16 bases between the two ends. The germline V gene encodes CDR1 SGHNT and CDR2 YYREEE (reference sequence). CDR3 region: CASSLAPGPRDYEQYF. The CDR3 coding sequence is TGTGCCAGCAGCTTGGCCCCTGGGCCCAGGGACTACGAGCAGTACTTC.

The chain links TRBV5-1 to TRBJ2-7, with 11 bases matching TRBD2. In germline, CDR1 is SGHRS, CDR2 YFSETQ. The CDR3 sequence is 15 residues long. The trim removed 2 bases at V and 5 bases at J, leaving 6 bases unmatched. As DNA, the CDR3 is TGCGCCAGCAGCTTCGGGACTAGCGGCGTGGACGAGCAGTACTTC. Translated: CASSFGTSGVDEQYF. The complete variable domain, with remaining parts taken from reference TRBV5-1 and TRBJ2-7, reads KAGVTQTPRYLIKTRGQQVTLSCSPISGHRSVSWYQQTPGQGLQFLFEYFSETQRNKGNFPGRFSGRQFSNSRSEMNVSTLELGDSALYLCASSFGTSGVDEQYFGPGTRLTVT.

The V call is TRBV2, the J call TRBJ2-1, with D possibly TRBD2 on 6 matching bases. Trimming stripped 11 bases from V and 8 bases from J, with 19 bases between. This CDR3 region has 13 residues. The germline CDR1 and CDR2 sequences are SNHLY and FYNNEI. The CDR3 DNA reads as TGTGCCTCAAACGGGAGAGGGCCTTATGAGCAGTTCTTC. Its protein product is CASNGRGPYEQFF.

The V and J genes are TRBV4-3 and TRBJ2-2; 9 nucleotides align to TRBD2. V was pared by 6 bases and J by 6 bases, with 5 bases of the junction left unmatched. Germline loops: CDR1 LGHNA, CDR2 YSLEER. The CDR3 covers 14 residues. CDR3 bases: TGCGCCAGCAGGAAGGCGGGAGGGCCCGGGGAGCTGTTTTTT. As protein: CASRKAGGPGELFF.

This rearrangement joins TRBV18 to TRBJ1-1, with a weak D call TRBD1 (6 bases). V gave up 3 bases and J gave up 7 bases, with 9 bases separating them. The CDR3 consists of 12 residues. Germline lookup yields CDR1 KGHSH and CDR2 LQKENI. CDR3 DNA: TGTGCCAGCTCACCCGTACAGGGTGAAGCTTTCTTT. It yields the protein CASSPVQGEAFF.

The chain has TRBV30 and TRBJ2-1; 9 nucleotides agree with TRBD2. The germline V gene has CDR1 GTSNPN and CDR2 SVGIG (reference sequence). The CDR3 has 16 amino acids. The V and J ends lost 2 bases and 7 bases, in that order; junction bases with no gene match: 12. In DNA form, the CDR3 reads TGTGCCTGGAGTCTTTTTGCCGGGACTAGCTGGAATGAGCAGTTCTTC. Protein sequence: CAWSLFAGTSWNEQFF.

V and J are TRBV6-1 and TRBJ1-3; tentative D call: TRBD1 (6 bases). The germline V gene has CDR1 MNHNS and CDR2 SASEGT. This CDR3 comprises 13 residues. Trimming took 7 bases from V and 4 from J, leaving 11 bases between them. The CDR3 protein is CASTGAFGNTIYF. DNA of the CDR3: TGTGCCAGCACAGGGGCGTTCGGAAACACCATATATTTT.

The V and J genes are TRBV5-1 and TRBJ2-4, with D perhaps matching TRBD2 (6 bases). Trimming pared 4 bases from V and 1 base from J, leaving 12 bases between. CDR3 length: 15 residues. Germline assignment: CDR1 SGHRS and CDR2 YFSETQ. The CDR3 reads CASSESGGAKNIQYF. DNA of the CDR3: TGCGCCAGCAGCGAATCTGGGGGGGCCAAAAACATTCAGTACTTC.

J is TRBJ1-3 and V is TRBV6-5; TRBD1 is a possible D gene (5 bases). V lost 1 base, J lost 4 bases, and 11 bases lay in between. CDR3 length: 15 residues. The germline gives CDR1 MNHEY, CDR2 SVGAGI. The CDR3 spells CASSYLQGGGNTIYF. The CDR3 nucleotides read TGTGCCAGCAGTTACTTGCAGGGAGGAGGAAACACCATATATTTT.

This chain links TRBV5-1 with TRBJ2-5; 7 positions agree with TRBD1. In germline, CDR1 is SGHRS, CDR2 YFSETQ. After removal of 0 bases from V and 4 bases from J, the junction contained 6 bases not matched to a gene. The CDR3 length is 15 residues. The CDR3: CASSLGDRDVETQYF. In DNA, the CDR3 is TGCGCCAGCAGCTTGGGCGACAGGGATGTAGAGACCCAGTACTTC.

Here the CDR3 reads CASSLRQGADNTEAFF. The CDR3 coding sequence is TGTGCCAGCAGTTTGAGACAGGGGGCGGACAACACTGAAGCTTTCTTT. This chain uses TRBV6-5 with TRBJ1-1; 10 nucleotides line up with TRBD1. With V trimmed by 4 bases and J by 2 bases, 7 bases remained unmatched. From germline, CDR1 is MNHEY and CDR2 SVGAGI. CDR3 length: 16 amino acids.

DNA for the CDR3: TGCGCCAGCAGCCCGCGGGGGGCGAACAATGAGCAGTTCTTC. Translation: CASSPRGANNEQFF. The chain carries TRBV4-3 and TRBJ2-1; 8 bases are shared with TRBD2. Germline V gene sequence: CDR1 LGHNA, CDR2 YSLEER. The CDR3 has 14 amino acids. J lost 5 bases, V lost 4 bases, and 4 bases had no gene match.